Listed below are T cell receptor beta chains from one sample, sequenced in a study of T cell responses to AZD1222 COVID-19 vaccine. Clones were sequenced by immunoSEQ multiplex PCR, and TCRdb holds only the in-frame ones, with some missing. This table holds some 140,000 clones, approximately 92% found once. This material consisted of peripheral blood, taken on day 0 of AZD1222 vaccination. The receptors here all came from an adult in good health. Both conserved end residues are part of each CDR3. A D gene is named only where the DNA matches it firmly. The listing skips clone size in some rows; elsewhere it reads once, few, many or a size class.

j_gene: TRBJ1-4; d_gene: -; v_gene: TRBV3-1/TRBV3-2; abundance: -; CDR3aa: CASSRWTESNEKLFF; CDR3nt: TGTGCCAGCAGCCGATGGACGGAGTCTAATGAAAAACTGTTTTTT
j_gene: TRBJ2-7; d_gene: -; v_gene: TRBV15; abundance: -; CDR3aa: CATSRELKFSEQYF; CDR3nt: TGTGCCACCAGCAGAGAACTAAAATTCAGCGAGCAGTACTTC
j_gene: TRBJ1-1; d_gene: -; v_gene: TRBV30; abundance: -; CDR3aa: CAHGQLNTEAFF; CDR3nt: TGTGCCCATGGACAGTTGAACACTGAAGCTTTCTTT
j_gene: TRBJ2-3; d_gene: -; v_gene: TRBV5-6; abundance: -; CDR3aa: CASSGGRLTDTQYF; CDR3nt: TGTGCCAGCAGCGGCGGGCGTTTGACAGATACGCAGTATTTT
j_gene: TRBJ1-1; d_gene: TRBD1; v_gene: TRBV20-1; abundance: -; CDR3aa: CSASIGGGYTEAFF; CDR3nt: TGCAGTGCTAGTATAGGGGGCGGGTACACTGAAGCTTTCTTT
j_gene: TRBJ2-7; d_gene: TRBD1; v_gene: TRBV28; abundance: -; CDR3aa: CASSPLPKGQDYEQYF; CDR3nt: TGTGCCAGCAGTCCACTACCTAAGGGACAGGACTACGAGCAGTACTTC
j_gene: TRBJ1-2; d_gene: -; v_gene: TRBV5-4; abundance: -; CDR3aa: CASSLRAGFNYGYTF; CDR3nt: TGTGCCAGCAGCTTGCGGGCAGGTTTTAACTATGGCTACACCTTC
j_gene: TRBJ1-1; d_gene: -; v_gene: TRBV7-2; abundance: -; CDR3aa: CASSLWRTNTEAFF; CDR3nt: TGTGCCAGCAGCTTATGGCGGACGAACACTGAAGCTTTCTTT
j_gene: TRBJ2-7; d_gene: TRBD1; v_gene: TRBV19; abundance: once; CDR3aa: CASSELTGGAAEQYF; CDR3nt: TGTGCCAGTAGTGAATTGACAGGGGGCGCGGCCGAGCAGTACTTC
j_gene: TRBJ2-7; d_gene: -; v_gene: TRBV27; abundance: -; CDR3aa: CASSFRQGYEQYF; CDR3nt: TGTGCCAGCAGTTTCCGGCAGGGCTACGAGCAGTACTTC
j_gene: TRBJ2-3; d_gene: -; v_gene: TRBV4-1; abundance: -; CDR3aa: CASSQEGSGLSTDTQYF; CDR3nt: TGCGCCAGCAGCCAAGAAGGCTCGGGACTTAGCACAGATACGCAGTATTTT
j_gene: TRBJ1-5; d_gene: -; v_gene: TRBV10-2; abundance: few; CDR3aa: CASSESSASNQPQHF; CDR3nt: TGCGCCAGCAGTGAGTCATCGGCCAGCAATCAGCCCCAGCATTTT
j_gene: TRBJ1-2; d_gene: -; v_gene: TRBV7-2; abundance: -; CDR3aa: CASTRRGPYGYTF; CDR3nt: TGTGCCAGCACCCGAAGGGGCCCCTATGGCTACACCTTC
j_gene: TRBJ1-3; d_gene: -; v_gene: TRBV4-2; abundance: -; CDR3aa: CASSQTWRDRERGGF; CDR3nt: TGTGCCAGCAGCCAAACTTGGCGGGACCGGGAGCGCGGGGGCTTT
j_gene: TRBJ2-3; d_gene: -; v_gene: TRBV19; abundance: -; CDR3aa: CASSRGRPSRGTDTQYF; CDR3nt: TGTGCCAGTAGTAGGGGGCGACCTTCCCGAGGTACAGATACGCAGTATTTT
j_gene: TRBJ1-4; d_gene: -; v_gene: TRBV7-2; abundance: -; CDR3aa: CASSLAGAEKLFF; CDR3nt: TGTGCCAGCAGCTTAGCAGGGGCGGAAAAACTGTTTTTT
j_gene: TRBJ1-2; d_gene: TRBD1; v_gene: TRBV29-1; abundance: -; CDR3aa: CSVGGQAFYGYTF; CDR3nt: TGCAGCGTTGGCGGACAGGCCTTCTATGGCTACACCTTC
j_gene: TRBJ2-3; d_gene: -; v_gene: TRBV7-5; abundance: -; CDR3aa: CVRSSGRLSDTQYF; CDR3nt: TGTGTCAGAAGCTCCGGGAGACTATCCGATACGCAGTATTTT